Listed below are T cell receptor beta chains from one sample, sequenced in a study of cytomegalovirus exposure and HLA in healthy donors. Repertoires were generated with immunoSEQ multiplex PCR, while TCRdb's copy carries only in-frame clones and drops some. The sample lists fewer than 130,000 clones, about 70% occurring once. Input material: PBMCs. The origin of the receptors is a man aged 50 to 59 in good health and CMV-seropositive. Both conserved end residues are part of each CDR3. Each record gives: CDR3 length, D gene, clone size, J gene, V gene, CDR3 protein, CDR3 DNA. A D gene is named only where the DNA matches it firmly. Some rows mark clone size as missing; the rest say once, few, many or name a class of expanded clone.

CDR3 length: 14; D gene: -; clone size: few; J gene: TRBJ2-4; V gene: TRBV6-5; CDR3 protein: CASSYSGDKNSQYF; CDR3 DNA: TGTGCCAGCAGTTACTCTGGGGACAAAAACAGTCAGTACTTC
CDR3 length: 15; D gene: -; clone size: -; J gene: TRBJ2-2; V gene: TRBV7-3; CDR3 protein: CASSLIYGDNGELFF; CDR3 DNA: TGTGCCAGCAGCTTAATTTACGGGGATAATGGGGAGCTGTTTTTT
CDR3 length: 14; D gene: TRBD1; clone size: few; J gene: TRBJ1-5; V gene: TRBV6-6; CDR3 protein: CASSVGQGLQPQHF; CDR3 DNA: TGTGCCAGCAGCGTGGGACAGGGCCTTCAGCCCCAGCATTTT
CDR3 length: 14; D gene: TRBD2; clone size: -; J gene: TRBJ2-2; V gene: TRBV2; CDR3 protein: CASGGVARTGELFF; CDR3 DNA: TGTGCCAGCGGGGGGGTGGCGCGCACCGGGGAGCTGTTTTTT
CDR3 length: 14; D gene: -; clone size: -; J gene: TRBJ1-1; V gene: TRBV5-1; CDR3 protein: CASSFMARNTEAFF; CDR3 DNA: TGCGCCAGCAGCTTTATGGCCAGGAACACTGAAGCTTTCTTT
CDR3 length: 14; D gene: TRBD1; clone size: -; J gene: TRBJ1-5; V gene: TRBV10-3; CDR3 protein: CAISTGQPNQPQHF; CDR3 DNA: TGTGCCATCAGTACGGGACAGCCTAATCAGCCCCAGCATTTT
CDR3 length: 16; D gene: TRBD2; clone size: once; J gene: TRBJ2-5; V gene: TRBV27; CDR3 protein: CASSGGVRESGKTQYF; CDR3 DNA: TGTGCCAGCAGCGGGGGGGTCCGAGAGAGCGGGAAGACCCAGTACTTC
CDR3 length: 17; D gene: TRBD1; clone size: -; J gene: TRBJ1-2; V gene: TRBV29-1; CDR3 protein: CSVGRVRQGPWDGGYTF; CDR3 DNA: TGCAGCGTTGGCAGGGTGAGACAGGGCCCCTGGGACGGTGGCTACACCTTC
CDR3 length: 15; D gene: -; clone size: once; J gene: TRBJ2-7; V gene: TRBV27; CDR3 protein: CASSLSTAPAYEQYF; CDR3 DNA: TGTGCCAGCAGTTTATCAACAGCACCTGCCTACGAGCAGTACTTC
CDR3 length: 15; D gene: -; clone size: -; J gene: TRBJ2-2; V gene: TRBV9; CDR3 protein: CASSVGSPSGGELFF; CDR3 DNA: TGTGCCAGCAGCGTCGGATCCCCGAGCGGCGGGGAGCTGTTTTTT
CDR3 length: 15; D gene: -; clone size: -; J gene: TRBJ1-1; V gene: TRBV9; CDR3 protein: CASSVDWGLSTEAFF; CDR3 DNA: TGTGCCAGCAGCGTAGATTGGGGGCTCTCAACTGAAGCTTTCTTT
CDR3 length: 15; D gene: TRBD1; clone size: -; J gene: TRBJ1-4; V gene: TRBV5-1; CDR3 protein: CASSFYGTGDEKLFF; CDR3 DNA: TGCGCCAGCAGCTTTTACGGGACAGGGGATGAAAAACTGTTTTTT
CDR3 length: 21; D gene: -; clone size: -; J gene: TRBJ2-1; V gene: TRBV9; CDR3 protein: CASSAPGPGLGPRSSYNEQFF; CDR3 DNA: TGTGCCAGCAGCGCACCGGGGCCGGGACTGGGGCCCCGGAGCTCCTACAATGAGCAGTTCTTC
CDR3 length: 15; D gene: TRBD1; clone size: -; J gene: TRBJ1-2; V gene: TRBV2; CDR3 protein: CASSPETGGVAGYTF; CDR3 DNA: TGTGCCAGCAGTCCCGAGACAGGGGGCGTTGCTGGCTACACCTTC
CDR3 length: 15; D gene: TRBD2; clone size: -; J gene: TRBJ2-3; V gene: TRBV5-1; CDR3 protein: CASSLVAGVADTQYF; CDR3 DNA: TGCGCCAGCAGCTTGGTAGCGGGGGTGGCAGATACGCAGTATTTT
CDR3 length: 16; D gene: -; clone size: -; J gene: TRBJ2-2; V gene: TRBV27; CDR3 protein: CASSLGILPGPGELFF; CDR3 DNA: TGTGCCAGCAGTTTGGGGATATTACCAGGGCCCGGGGAGCTGTTTTTT
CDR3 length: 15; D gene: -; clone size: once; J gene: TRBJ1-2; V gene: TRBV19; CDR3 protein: CASSRGWGDNYGYTF; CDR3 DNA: TGTGCCAGTAGTAGAGGATGGGGGGATAACTATGGCTACACCTTC
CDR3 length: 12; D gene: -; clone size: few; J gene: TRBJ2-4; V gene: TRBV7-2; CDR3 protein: CASSPPGNIQYF; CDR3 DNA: TGTGCCAGCAGCCCCCCCGGGAACATTCAGTACTTC
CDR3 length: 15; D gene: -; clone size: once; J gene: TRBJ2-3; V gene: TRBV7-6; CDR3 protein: CASSSSGISTDTQYF; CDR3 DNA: TGTGCCAGCAGCTCCAGCGGAATTAGCACAGATACGCAGTATTTT
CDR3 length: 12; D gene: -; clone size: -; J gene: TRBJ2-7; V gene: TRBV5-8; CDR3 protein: CASSFNARVWYF; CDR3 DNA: TGTGCCAGCAGCTTTAACGCGAGGGTTTGGTACTTC
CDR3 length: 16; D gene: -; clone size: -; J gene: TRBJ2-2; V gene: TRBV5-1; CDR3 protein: CASSLLQGEGTGELFF; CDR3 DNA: TGCGCCAGCAGCCTACTACAGGGGGAGGGCACCGGGGAGCTGTTTTTT
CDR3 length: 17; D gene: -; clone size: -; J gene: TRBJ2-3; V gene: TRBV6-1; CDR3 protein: CASSEELGQGSTDTQYF; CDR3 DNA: TGTGCCAGCAGTGAAGAATTAGGGCAGGGGAGCACAGATACGCAGTATTTT
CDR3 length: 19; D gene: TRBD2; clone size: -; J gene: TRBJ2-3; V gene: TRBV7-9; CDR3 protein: CASSLDPRLAGGRTDTQYF; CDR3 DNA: TGTGCCAGCAGCTTAGATCCGAGACTAGCGGGAGGTAGAACGGATACGCAGTATTTT
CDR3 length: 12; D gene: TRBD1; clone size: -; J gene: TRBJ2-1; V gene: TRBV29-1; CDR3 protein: CSVNRGLNEQFF; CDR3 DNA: TGCAGCGTTAACAGGGGGCTGAATGAGCAGTTCTTC
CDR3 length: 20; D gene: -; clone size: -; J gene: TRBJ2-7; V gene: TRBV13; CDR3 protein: CASSLGQREGPGQTSYEQYF; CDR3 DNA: TGTGCCAGCAGCTTAGGCCAACGAGAAGGTCCGGGACAAACATCCTACGAGCAGTACTTC
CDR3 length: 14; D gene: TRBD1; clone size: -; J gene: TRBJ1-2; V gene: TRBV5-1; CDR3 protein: CASSLTGGTYGYTF; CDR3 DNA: TGCGCCAGCAGCTTGACAGGGGGCACCTATGGCTACACCTTC